The clone carrying this T cell receptor (beta chain) was detected ten times or more. Using a J-beta primer mix together with a sample-barcoded 5' primer, a second PCR was run for roughly 6 to 12 cycles. A single record per CDR3 protein comes from TCRdb applying MiXCR to the 5' RACE reads. The sample yields about 620,000 distinct CDR3 sequences, over 40% seen once. This CDR3 spans 16 amino acids. Germline V CDR1 and CDR2: SGHAT, FQNNGV. V dropped 3 bases and J dropped 7 bases, with 18 bases sitting between them. The record originates from a study of blood T cells in healthy people across ages. The sequence was collected from a woman of 80 years or more in good health. What was sequenced was blood. The chain uses TRBV11-2 and TRBJ2-2, with D possibly being TRBD1 (8 bases). The CDR3 region is CASSFRGRGGNGELFF. DNA for the CDR3: TGTGCCAGCAGCTTCAGGGGGCGCGGGGGCAACGGGGAGCTGTTTTTT.